A single sample gave rise to the 15 T cell receptor beta chains below, sequenced in a study of human T cells and chemical hapten exposure. Indicated time point: healthy volunteer bleed at 6 weeks. Unfractionated whole blood yielded the extracted total RNA. TCRdb recomputed calls from the RACE reads with MiXCR, one row per CDR3 protein. The data hold around 80,000 distinct CDR3 sequences, with over 6.5% observed a single time. Source material: whole blood. Receptor source: a male donor in good health. Some clones in this sample may be carry-over from other donors' samples.

The chain uses TRBV5-1 and TRBJ1-1, with D unclear. The CDR3 has 14 amino acids. The V end lost 4 bases, the J end lost 3 bases, and 13 bases lay between the germline ends. The germline V gene encodes CDR1 SGHRS and CDR2 YFSETQ. CDR3 coding DNA: TGCGCCAGCAGCGTAGCTGGGCTGCACACTGAAGCTTTCTTT. Its translation: CASSVAGLHTEAFF.

This clonotype turned up a few times. The chain combines TRBV6-5 with TRBJ1-2; 7 bases agree with TRBD1. The germline gives CDR1 MNHEY, CDR2 SVGAGI. The CDR3 spans 13 residues. J was trimmed by 7 bases and V by 6 bases; bases with no gene match: 8. CDR3 DNA sequence: TGTGCCAGCAGCCGACGGACAGGAGCTGGCTACACCTTC. Translating gives CASSRRTGAGYTF.

The rearrangement joins TRBV4-1 to TRBJ2-7; 11 bases line up with TRBD1. The junction had 1 base not matched to a gene; V was cut back by 0 bases and J by 3 bases. Germline loops: CDR1 MGHRA, CDR2 YSYEKL. The CDR3 runs to 15 residues. Written as DNA, the CDR3 is TGCGCCAGCAGCCAAGAAGGGACAGGGGGCTACGAGCAGTACTTC. Translated: CASSQEGTGGYEQYF.

The sample holds a few counts of this clonotype. This chain joins TRBV5-1 and TRBJ2-7; 9 nucleotides agree with TRBD2. The CDR3 covers 15 residues. Germline V gene lookup returns CDR1 SGHRS and CDR2 YFSETQ. V trimming: 1 base; J trimming: 4 bases; junction bases outside the gene matches: 6. CDR3: CASSLITGLAYEQYF. CDR3 DNA sequence: TGCGCCAGCAGCTTGATCACGGGACTAGCTTACGAGCAGTACTTC.

This clonotype was detected a few times. The DNA is left out, because the CDR3 cannot be placed on it with certainty; the CDR3 is given as TCRdb lists it. This chain joins TRBV19 and TRBJ2-1. A total of 12 residues make up the CDR3, ends included. In germline, CDR1 is LNHDA, CDR2 SQIVND (reference sequence). CDR3 amino acids: CASTSGLREQFF.

V is TRBV7-6 and J is TRBJ2-2, with D perhaps matching TRBD2 (5 bases). The CDR3 sequence is 14 residues long. Trimming took 2 bases from V and 5 from J, leaving 9 bases between them. CDR1 is SGHVS, CDR2 FNYEAQ, per germline. In DNA, the CDR3 is TGTGCCAGCAGCTTACCGGGAAGGACCGGGGAGCTGTTTTTT. It is translated as CASSLPGRTGELFF.

The genes are TRBV7-3 and TRBJ2-1; 8 positions match TRBD2. In germline, CDR1 is SGHTA, CDR2 FQGTGA. V gave up 5 bases and J gave up 6 bases; unmatched junction bases: 6. This CDR3 is 14 amino acids long. Here the CDR3 DNA reads TGTGCCAGCAGCCCCCGGGGGGGGGTCAATGAGCAGTTCTTC. Translated: CASSPRGGVNEQFF. The full variable domain, in which reference TRBV7-3 and TRBJ2-1 provide the parts outside the CDR3, is GAGVSQTPSNKVTEKGKYVELRCDPISGHTALYWYRQSLGQGPEFLIYFQGTGAADDSGLPNDRFFAVRPEGSVSTLKIQRTERGDSAVYLCASSPRGGVNEQFFGPGTRLTVL.

This clonotype was found a few times. V gene TRBV27 combines with J gene TRBJ2-7; D ambiguous. This CDR3 has 14 residues. Germline V CDR1 and CDR2: MNHEY, SMNVEV (reference sequence). Trimming removed 5 bases at V and 0 bases at J, with 11 bases between. The CDR3: CASSPRPNSYEQYF. The CDR3 coding sequence is TGTGCCAGCAGTCCCCGACCGAACTCCTACGAGCAGTACTTC.

The chain links TRBV5-6 to TRBJ1-1; tentative D call: TRBD1 (6 bases). With 4 bases removed from V and 4 bases from J, the gap between germline ends came to 14 bases. This CDR3 spans 14 amino acids. Germline lookup yields CDR1 SGHDT and CDR2 YYEEEE. CDR3 in DNA: TGTGCCAGCAGCCACGGGGGCGGCGGCACTGAAGCTTTCTTT. This codes for CASSHGGGGTEAFF. Full variable domain (remainder filled in from reference TRBV5-6 and TRBJ1-1): DAGVTQSPTHLIKTRGQQVTLRCSPKSGHDTVSWYQQALGQGPQFIFQYYEEEERQRGNFPDRFSGHQFPNYSSELNVNALLLGDSALYLCASSHGGGGTEAFFGQGTRLTVV.

The chain joins TRBV18 to TRBJ2-3; D may be TRBD2 (5 bases). This CDR3 has 13 amino acids. The V end lost 0 bases, the J end lost 5 bases, and 6 bases lay between the germline ends. Germline V CDR1 and CDR2: KGHSH, LQKENI. The CDR3 sequence: CASSPPGRDTQYF. The CDR3 region has the DNA TGTGCCAGCTCACCACCGGGGAGAGATACGCAGTATTTT. Full variable domain (rest looked up from reference TRBV18 and TRBJ2-3): NAGVMQNPRHLVRRRGQEARLRCSPMKGHSHVYWYRQLPEEGLKFMVYLQKENIIDESGMPKERFSAEFPKEGPSILRIQQVVRGDSAAYFCASSPPGRDTQYFGPGTRLTVL.

This clonotype was picked up a small number of times. The rearrangement joins TRBV5-1 to TRBJ2-7; D is undetermined. V gave up 2 bases and J gave up 6 bases, with 6 bases separating them. Germline V gene lookup returns CDR1 SGHRS and CDR2 YFSETQ. The CDR3 sequence is 11 residues long. CDR3 region: CASSFGREQYF. The CDR3 nucleotides are TGCGCCAGCAGCTTCGGCCGCGAGCAGTACTTC.

The CDR3 DNA sequence: TGTGCCAGCAGCCCAGACGTGGGGACTTGGGGCACTGAAGCTTTCTTT. As protein: CASSPDVGTWGTEAFF. This sequence joins TRBV14 and TRBJ1-1, with TRBD1 as a possible D gene (5 bases). The CDR3 is 16 residues long. Germline V gene sequence: CDR1 SGHDN, CDR2 FVKESK. The germline V and J ends were trimmed by 4 bases and 4 bases, with 19 bases remaining between them.

DNA of the CDR3: TGTGCCATCAGCCAGACAGGGTTGGAAACCGGGGAGCTGTTTTTT. This sequence encodes CAISQTGLETGELFF. The rearrangement links TRBV10-3 to TRBJ2-2; TRBD1 matches at 7 bases. With 6 bases clipped from V and 5 bases from J, the junction kept 9 bases outside the gene matches. In germline, CDR1 is ENHRY, CDR2 SYGVKD. The CDR3 length is 15 residues.

In this sample, this clonotype turned up a few times. Relative to the germline gene, one junction end is altered; a read error may explain this. The chain recombines TRBV20-1 with TRBJ2-7, with a possible D match to TRBD1 (6 bases). The CDR3 loop spans 14 amino acids. The germline CDR1 and CDR2 sequences are DFQATT and SNEGSKA (reference sequence). Here the CDR3 reads CSARIQGESSEQYF. DNA of the CDR3: TGCAGTGCTAGAATACAGGGTGAGTCCTCCGAGCAGTACTTC.

This clonotype was counted a few times. The chain links TRBV20-1 to TRBJ1-2; 9 bases map to TRBD1. The CDR3 has 14 amino acids. The germline V gene encodes CDR1 DFQATT and CDR2 SNEGSKA (reference sequence). V was pared by 4 bases and J by 4 bases, with 7 bases of the junction left unmatched. In DNA form, the CDR3 reads TGCAGTGCTAAACAGGGGGCCAGTACCTATGGCTACACCTTC. It is translated as CSAKQGASTYGYTF.